This TCR beta chain was identified during a study of identical twins. Study-level points and caveats: Twin-shared out-of-frame alpha sequences showed excess low generation probability. Invariant MAIT and iNKT cells may have partly biased zero-insertion analyses. Without tracking the same donors, conclusions rested on cross-sectional statistical analysis.

TCRdb re-called the 5' RACE reads through MiXCR, storing one row per CDR3 protein. The sample lists 540,000 or so distinct CDR3 sequences, approximately 20% occurring once. This clonotype was seen repeatedly, ten times or more. Its antigen is still unknown. Between the trimmed V and J ends, which lost 4 bases and 5 bases, there was a span of 7 bases. This CDR3 spans 11 amino acids. Per the germline V gene, CDR1 is SGHRS and CDR2 is YFSETQ. This sample also appeared in a second study, on yellow fever vaccine responses in identical twins. That paper notes: After vaccination, twins' T cell response reportedly seemed partly convergent, partly personalized.

This TCR was sampled from a woman aged 18-29 years in good health. The chain links TRBV5-1 to TRBJ2-7; D call uncertain. The specimen was CD4+ T cells sorted from blood. CDR3 residues: CASSPHNEQYF. The CDR3 DNA reads TGCGCCAGCAGCCCACATAACGAGCAGTACTTC. Full variable domain (rest looked up from reference TRBV5-1 and TRBJ2-7): KAGVTQTPRYLIKTRGQQVTLSCSPISGHRSVSWYQQTPGQGLQFLFEYFSETQRNKGNFPGRFSGRQFSNSRSEMNVSTLELGDSALYLCASSPHNEQYFGPGTRLTVT.